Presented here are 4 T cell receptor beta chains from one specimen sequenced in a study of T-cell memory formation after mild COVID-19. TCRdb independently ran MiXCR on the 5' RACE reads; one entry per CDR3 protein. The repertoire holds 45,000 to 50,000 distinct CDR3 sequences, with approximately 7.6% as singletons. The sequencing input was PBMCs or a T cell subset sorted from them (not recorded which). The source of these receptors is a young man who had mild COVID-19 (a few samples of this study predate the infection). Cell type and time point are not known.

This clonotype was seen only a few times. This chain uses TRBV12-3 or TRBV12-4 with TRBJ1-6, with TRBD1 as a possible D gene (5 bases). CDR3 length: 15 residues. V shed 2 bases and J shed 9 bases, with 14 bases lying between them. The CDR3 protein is CASSLQGRVGSPLHF. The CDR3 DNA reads TGTGCCAGCAGTTTACAGGGTAGGGTAGGTTCACCCCTCCACTTT.

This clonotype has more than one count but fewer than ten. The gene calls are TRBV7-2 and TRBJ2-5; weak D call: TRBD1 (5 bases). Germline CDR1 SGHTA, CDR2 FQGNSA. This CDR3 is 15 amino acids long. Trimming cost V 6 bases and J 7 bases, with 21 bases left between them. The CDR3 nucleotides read TGTGCCAGCAGTCAGCTGGCAGGGTCGGGTGGGACCCAGTACTTC. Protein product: CASSQLAGSGGTQYF.

CDR3 sequence (DNA): TGTGCCAGCAGCTTAGTTGGGATCCCTGGAAACACCATATATTTT. It translates to CASSLVGIPGNTIYF. The chain uses TRBV7-9 and TRBJ1-3; D unresolved. Germline V lookup: CDR1 SEHNR, CDR2 FQNEAQ (reference sequence). This CDR3 has 15 amino acids. Trimming stripped 1 base from V and 2 bases from J, with 9 bases between.

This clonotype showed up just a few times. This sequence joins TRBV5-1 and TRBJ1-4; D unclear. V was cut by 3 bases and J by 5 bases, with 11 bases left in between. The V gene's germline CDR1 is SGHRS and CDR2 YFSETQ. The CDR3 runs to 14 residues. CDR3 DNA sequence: TGCGCCAGCAGCTCGGCCTTGGGGAATGAAAAACTGTTTTTT. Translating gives CASSSALGNEKLFF.